The entry below describes one TCR beta chain. Its antigen is not known. One entry per CDR3 protein, called by TCRdb with MiXCR from the reads. This table has roughly 600,000 distinct CDR3 sequences, 20% to 25% appearing once. The source of the sample is a study of T cell repertoires in cytomegalovirus infection. Study in general: Matching HLA type and CMV infection were both indicated by public TCR beta signatures. Study findings and constraints: Frequencies of public TCR beta families were cumulated, and this identified carriers of CMV plus the relevant HLA. Within the response measured ex vivo, HLA-C-restricted CMV-specific TCR beta clonotypes were dominant.

Germline-derived CDR1 and CDR2 are SGHNT and YYREEE (reference sequence). The CDR3 runs 18 residues. J lost 3 bases, V lost 4 bases, and 7 bases had no gene match. Sequenced: CD8+ T cells from PBMCs. J is TRBJ2-2 and V is TRBV5-4, with 15 bases matching TRBD2. This clonotype was obtained from a human donor in good health (CMV status not recorded). Some clones in this sample may be carry-over from other donors' samples. CDR3 amino acids: CASSLGLAGGPDTGELFF. In nucleotides, the CDR3 is TGTGCCAGCAGCCTCGGACTAGCGGGGGGGCCAGACACCGGGGAGCTGTTTTTT. The entire variable domain, with the rest obtained from reference TRBV5-4 and TRBJ2-2, is as follows: ETGVTQSPTHLIKTRGQQVTLRCSSQSGHNTVSWYQQALGQGPQFIFQYYREEENGRGNFPPRFSGLQFPNYSSELNVNALELDDSALYLCASSLGLAGGPDTGELFFGEGSRLTVL.